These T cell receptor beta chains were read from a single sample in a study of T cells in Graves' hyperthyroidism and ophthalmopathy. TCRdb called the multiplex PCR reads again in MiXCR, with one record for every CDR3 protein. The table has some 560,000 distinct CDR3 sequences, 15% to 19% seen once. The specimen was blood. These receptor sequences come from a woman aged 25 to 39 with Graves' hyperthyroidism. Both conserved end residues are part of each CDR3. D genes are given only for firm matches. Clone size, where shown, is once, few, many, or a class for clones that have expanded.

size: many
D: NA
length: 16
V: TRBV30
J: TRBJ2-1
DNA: TGTGCCTGGACCAAAAGAGGGGGCGGGAGTGTCAATGAGCAGTTCTTC
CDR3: CAWTKRGGGSVNEQFF

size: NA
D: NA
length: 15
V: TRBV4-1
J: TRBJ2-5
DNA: TGCGCCAGCAGCCCACAAGGGCCAGGGTTGGAGACCCAGTACTTC
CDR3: CASSPQGPGLETQYF

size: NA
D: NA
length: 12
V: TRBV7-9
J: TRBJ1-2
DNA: TGTGCCAGCAGCTTAGTAGACTATGGCTACACCTTC
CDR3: CASSLVDYGYTF

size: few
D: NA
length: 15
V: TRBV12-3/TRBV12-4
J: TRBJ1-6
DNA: TGTGCCAGCAGTTTCGGACCGCCCCAAAGTTCACCCCTCCACTTT
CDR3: CASSFGPPQSSPLHF

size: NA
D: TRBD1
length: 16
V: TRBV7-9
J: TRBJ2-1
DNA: TGTGCCAGCAGCTTAGGATCCGGGACAGGTCTCAAGGAGCAGTTCTTC
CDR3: CASSLGSGTGLKEQFF

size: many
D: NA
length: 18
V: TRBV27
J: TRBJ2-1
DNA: TGTGCCAGCAGTTTAGGGCAGACCAACTCGAAACCCTACAATGAGCAGTTCTTC
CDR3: CASSLGQTNSKPYNEQFF

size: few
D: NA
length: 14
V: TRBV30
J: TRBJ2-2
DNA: TGTGCCTGGAGTGTTACAGGTTCCACCGGGGAGCTGTTTTTT
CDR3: CAWSVTGSTGELFF

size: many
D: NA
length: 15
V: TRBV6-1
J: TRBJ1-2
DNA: TGTGCCAGCAGTTATTGGGGGCGCGGCAACTATGGCTACACCTTC
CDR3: CASSYWGRGNYGYTF

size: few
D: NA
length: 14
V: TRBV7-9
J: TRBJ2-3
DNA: TGTGCCAGTAGTCGCTATAAGCAGGGGTCTACGCAGTATTTT
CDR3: CASSRYKQGSTQYF

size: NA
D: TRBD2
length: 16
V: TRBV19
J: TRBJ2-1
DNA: TGTGCCAGTAGTATAGTAGGTGGCGGGAGGGCGGATGAGCAGTTCTTC
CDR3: CASSIVGGGRADEQFF